This T cell receptor (beta chain) appears in the sequencing data of a study of blood T cell repertoires in COVID-19. Germline CDR1 is LGHDT and CDR2 is YNNKEL (reference sequence). CDR3 size: 15 residues. V gave up 5 bases and J gave up 4 bases; unmatched junction bases: 5. Sequenced by immunoSEQ multiplex PCR; TCRdb stores in-frame clones only, minus some. Of about 200,000 clones in the sample, around four fifths are singletons; the top ten hold approximately 0.97%. The chain carries TRBV3-1 (or the pseudogene TRBV3-2) and TRBJ2-1; the match to TRBD2 covers 10 bases. This clonotype originated in a man aged 55 to 69 with COVID-19, enrolled during active disease. Input material: peripheral blood. This CDR3 reads CASSSSGRGYNEQFF. The CDR3 nucleotides are TGTGCCAGCAGCTCAAGCGGGAGGGGGTACAATGAGCAGTTCTTC.